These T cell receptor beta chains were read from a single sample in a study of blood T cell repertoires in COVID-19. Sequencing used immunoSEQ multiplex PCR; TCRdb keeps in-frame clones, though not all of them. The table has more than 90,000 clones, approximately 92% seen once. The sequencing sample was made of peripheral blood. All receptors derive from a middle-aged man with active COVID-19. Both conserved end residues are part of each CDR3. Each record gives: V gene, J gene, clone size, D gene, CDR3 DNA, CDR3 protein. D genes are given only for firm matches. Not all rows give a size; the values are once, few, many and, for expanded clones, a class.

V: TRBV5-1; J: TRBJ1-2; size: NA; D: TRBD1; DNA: TGCGCCAGCAGCCCTCGGACAGGGGGAAACTATGGCTACACCTTC; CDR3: CASSPRTGGNYGYTF
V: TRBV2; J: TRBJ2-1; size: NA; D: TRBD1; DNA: TGTGCCAGCAGTCAGGACAGGTGGTCGAATGAGCAGTTCTTC; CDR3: CASSQDRWSNEQFF
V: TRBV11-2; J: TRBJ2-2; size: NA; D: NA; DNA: TGTGCCAGCAGCTTAGATGGAGACACCGGGGAGCTGTTTTTT; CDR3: CASSLDGDTGELFF
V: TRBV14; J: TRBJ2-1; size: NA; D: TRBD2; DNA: TGTGCCAGCAGCCAAGGAGGGGCACTAGCGGGCTACAATGAGCAGTTCTTC; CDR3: CASSQGGALAGYNEQFF
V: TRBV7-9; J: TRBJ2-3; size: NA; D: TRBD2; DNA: TGTGCCAGCAGCCGAAGACTAGCGGGAGGGACTAGTACAGATACGCAGTATTTT; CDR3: CASSRRLAGGTSTDTQYF
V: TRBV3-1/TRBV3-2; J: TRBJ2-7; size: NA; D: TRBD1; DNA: TGTGCCAGCAGCCAAGTGGGACAGTCCGAGCAGTACTTC; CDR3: CASSQVGQSEQYF
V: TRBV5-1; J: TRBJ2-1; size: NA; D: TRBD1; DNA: TGCGCCAGCAGCCAAGGACAGGGGACCTTCTACAATGAGCAGTTCTTC; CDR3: CASSQGQGTFYNEQFF
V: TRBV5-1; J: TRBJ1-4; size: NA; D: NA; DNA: TGCGCCAGCAGCTTGTTAGGCGAGGCTAATGAAAAACTGTTTTTT; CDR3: CASSLLGEANEKLFF
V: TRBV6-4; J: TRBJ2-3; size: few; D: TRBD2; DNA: TGTGCCAGCGGACAGACCGGGACTAGCGGGAGTCTCACAGATACGCAGTATTTT; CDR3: CASGQTGTSGSLTDTQYF
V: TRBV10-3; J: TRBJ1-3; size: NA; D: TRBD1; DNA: TGTGCCATCAGTGAGTGGGGACAGGCGAACACCATATATTTT; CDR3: CAISEWGQANTIYF
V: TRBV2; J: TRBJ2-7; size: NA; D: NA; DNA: TGTGCCACCCATGGGCTAGCGAGCTACGAGCAGTACTTC; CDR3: CATHGLASYEQYF
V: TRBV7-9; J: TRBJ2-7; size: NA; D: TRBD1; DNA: TGTGCCAGCAGCCTCGGGACAGGGGGCCTCGAGCAGTACTTC; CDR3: CASSLGTGGLEQYF